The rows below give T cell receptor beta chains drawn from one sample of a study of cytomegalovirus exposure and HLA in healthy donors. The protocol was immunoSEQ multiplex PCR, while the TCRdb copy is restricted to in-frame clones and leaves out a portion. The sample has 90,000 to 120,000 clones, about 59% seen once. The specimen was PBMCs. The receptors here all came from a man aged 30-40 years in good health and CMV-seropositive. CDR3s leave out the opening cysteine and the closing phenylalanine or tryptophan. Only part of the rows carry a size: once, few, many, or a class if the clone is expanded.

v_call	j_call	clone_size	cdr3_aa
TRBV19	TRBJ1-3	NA	ASSIGDRSSGNTIY
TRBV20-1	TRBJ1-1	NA	SAAGGTEAF
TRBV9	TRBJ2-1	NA	ASSTTHEQF
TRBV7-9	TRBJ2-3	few	ASSLFSSSTDTQY
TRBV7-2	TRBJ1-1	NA	ASSLAEGLEAF
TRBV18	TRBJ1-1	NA	ASSPTPDTEAF
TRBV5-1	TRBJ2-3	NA	ASSPGTSGTDTQY
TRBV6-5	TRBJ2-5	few	ASSYSLAGAQETQY
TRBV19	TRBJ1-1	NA	ASSRAVNTEAF
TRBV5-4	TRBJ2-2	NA	ASSRGQNTGELF
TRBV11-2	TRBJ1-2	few	ASSSDRSYGYT
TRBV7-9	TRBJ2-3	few	ASSLQTGFTDTQY
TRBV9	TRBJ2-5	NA	ASSPRGGGTRGETQY
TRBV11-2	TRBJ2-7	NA	ASSVGTGAYEQY
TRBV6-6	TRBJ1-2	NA	ASSPGTLNYGYT
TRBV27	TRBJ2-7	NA	ASSLVASAYEQY
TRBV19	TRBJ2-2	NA	ASSSPGLAGGPGTGELF
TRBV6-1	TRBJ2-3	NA	ASSWAGVSDTQY
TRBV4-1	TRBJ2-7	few	ASSQDGGGSYEQY
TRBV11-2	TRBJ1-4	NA	ASSSDRASQKLF
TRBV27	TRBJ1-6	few	ASSIHRNPLDSYNSPLH
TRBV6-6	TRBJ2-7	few	ASSYSAGTEYEQY
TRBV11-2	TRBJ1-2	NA	ASSPGLTPHGYT
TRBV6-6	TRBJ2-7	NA	ASSYGAGTGGYEQY
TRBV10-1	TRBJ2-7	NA	ASSERQGADSRIYEQY
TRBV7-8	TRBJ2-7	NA	ASSFLLYEQY
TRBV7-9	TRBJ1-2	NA	ASRDGRMRDGYT
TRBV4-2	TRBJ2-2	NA	ASSRDRGDGELF
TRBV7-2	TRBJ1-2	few	ASSLATGGGYT
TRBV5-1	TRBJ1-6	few	ASSLRENSPLH
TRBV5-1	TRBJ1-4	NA	ASSFGVNEKLF
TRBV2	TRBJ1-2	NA	ARSGRDYGYT
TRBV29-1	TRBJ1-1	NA	SVETDRGLSLEAF
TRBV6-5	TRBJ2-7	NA	ASRKHGQGGEQY
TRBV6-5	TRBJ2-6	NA	ASSRVSGANVLT
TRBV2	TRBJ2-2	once	ASKVSFTGELF
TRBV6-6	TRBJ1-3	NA	ASSYAGNTIY
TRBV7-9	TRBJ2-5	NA	SSSFGVAGYQETQY
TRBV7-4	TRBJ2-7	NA	ASSQGDNEGYEQY
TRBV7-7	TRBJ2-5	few	ASSLVGGQETQY
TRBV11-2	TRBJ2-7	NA	ASSFGTSGGWEQY
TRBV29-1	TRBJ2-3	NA	SVNGGGQVLPISTDTQY
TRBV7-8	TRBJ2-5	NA	ASSFDREETQY
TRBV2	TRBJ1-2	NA	ASSEDRRYGYT
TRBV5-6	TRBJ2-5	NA	ASSPQGARETQY
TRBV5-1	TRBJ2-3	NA	ASSLERSTDTQY
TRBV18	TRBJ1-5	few	ASSRGGMGNQPQH
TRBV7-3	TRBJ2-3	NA	ASSLAYTDTQY